This TCR beta chain was identified during a study of molecular identifiers for immune sequencing clone quantification. This clonotype has at least ten counts. What it recognizes is unknown. Preparation methods for the bulk TCR libraries were those previously described, with listed TCR primers. Each CDR3 protein gets one entry after TCRdb re-called the PCR reads with MiXCR. The sample contains about 63,000 distinct CDR3 sequences, over 15% of which appear only once. Every naive CD8 library was made from between roughly 19,000 and 1,000,000 sorted cells with 10%, 30% or 50% RNA. Trimming took 5 bases from V and 8 from J, leaving 18 bases between them. CDR1 and CDR2 from the germline V gene are MNHEY and SVGAGI. CDR3 length equals 14 residues. Findings and limits, study-wide: Over 97% of CMV-specific effector molecules, but under 1% of naive ones, were in clones above 20 copies.

The chain joins TRBV6-5 to TRBJ1-1; tentative D call: TRBD1 (5 bases). This TCR derives from a human donor in good health. Some libraries in this study had Jurkat cell RNA spiked in. Source material: naive CD8+ T cells from blood, with Jurkat cell RNA spiked in. The subset here: FACS-sorted CD8+CD4-CCR7+CD45RA+ naive T cells. The CDR3 loop reads CASSLRQPPAEAFF. The DNA for the CDR3 is TGTGCCAGCAGTCTTAGACAGCCTCCCGCGGAAGCTTTCTTT.